This T cell receptor (beta chain) comes out of a study of blood T cell repertoires in COVID-19. About the study: Both acute and convalescent COVID-19 samples were obtained from the United States, Italy and Spain.

V trimming: 4 bases; J trimming: 6 bases; junction bases outside the gene matches: 9. Per germline, CDR1 KGHDR and CDR2 SFDVKD. The CDR3 consists of 15 residues. Here immunoSEQ multiplex PCR was the method, and the copy in TCRdb shows in-frame clones only, minus some. The sample lists some 150,000 clones; about three quarters were seen once. The V call is TRBV24-1, the J call TRBJ2-3; TRBD1 agrees at 7 bases. The sequence derives from a woman in her forties or fifties with active or convalescent COVID-19. The specimen sequenced was peripheral blood. For the CDR3, the DNA is TGTGCCACCAGTGACGCCGGGACAGACCAGGATACGCAGTATTTT. It encodes CATSDAGTDQDTQYF.